One T cell receptor beta chain is described in this entry. Its specificity is unknown. The same CDR3 arises from other DNA sequences in this sample as well. The data are from a study of cytomegalovirus exposure and HLA in healthy donors. A multiplex PCR was run with 60 Vbeta primers and 13 Jbeta primers. The protocol was immunoSEQ multiplex PCR, while the TCRdb copy is restricted to in-frame clones and leaves out a portion. The sample shows around 170,000 clones, 60% to 80% of them seen only once. Germline lookup yields CDR1 SEHNR and CDR2 FQNEAQ (reference sequence). V lost 5 bases and J lost 3, with 8 bases in between. The CDR3 consists of 12 residues. General study points: The productive fraction for most TCR beta V segments was about 90% or about 30% in an earlier analysis.

Sequencing was performed on PBMCs. The source of this sequence is a man in his fifties or sixties in good health and CMV-seronegative. The genes are TRBV7-9 and TRBJ2-7, with a tentative D call TRBD1 (5 bases). The CDR3 reads CASSGTGYEQYF. The DNA of the CDR3 is TGTGCCAGCAGCGGAACAGGCTACGAGCAGTACTTC.